This passage covers 4 T cell receptor beta chains from one sample sequenced in a study of CD8 T cells in Susac syndrome. Reverse transcription of about 0.5 to 1 ug RNA used random hexamers. TCRdb ran MiXCR on the immunoSEQ multiplex PCR reads and lists one entry per CDR3 protein. This table has some 120,000 distinct CDR3 sequences, around 90% appearing once. Material: CD4+ T cells from PBMCs. The source is a human donor in good health.

This chain joins TRBV20-1 and TRBJ2-6; D unresolved. The V end was cut by 1 base, the J end by 1 base, with 5 bases between. This CDR3 region has 14 residues. The germline gives CDR1 DFQATT, CDR2 SNEGSKA (reference sequence). The CDR3 nucleotides are TGCAGTGCTAGAGCTATGTCTGGGGCCAACGTCCTGACTTTC. As protein: CSARAMSGANVLTF.

This rearrangement joins TRBV20-1 to TRBJ2-1; D might be TRBD2 (7 bases). The CDR3 covers 16 residues. Trimming removed 3 bases at V and 10 bases at J, with 25 bases between. CDR1 DFQATT and CDR2 SNEGSKA come from the germline V gene (reference sequence). Written as DNA, the CDR3 is TGCAGTGCTAGGGCCCCGGGACTATCCTCTCAGGGGGAGCAGTTCTTC. Amino acids: CSARAPGLSSQGEQFF.

The rearrangement links TRBV5-1 to TRBJ2-1; 9 nucleotides match TRBD2. The germline V gene encodes CDR1 SGHRS and CDR2 YFSETQ. Losses at the gene ends were 2 bases for V and 4 bases for J; bases not matched to a gene: 4. The CDR3 is 15 amino acids. The CDR3 DNA reads as TGCGCCAGCAGCTTCAGTAGCGGGGGTTACAATGAGCAGTTCTTC. Its translation: CASSFSSGGYNEQFF. Combining the CDR3 with reference TRBV5-1 and TRBJ2-1 gives the whole variable domain KAGVTQTPRYLIKTRGQQVTLSCSPISGHRSVSWYQQTPGQGLQFLFEYFSETQRNKGNFPGRFSGRQFSNSRSEMNVSTLELGDSALYLCASSFSSGGYNEQFFGPGTRLTVL.

V gene TRBV20-1 combines with J gene TRBJ1-3; no clear D gene. CDR1 is DFQATT, CDR2 SNEGSKA, per germline (reference sequence). This CDR3 is 15 amino acids long. Trimming removed 0 bases from V and 1 base from J, with 10 bases in between. As DNA, the CDR3 is TGCAGTGCTAGAGACCGATGGGCATCTGGAAACACCATATATTTT. This gives the protein CSARDRWASGNTIYF.